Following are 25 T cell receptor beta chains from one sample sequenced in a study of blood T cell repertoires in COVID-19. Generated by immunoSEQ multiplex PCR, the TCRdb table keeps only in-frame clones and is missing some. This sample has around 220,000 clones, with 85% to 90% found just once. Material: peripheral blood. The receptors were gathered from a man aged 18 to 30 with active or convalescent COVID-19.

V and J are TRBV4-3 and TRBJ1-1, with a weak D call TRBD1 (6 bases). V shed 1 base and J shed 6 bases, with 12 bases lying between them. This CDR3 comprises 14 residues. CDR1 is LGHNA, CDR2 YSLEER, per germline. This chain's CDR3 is CASSQGQGYAEAFF. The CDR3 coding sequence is TGCGCCAGCAGCCAAGGGCAGGGGTACGCTGAAGCTTTCTTT.

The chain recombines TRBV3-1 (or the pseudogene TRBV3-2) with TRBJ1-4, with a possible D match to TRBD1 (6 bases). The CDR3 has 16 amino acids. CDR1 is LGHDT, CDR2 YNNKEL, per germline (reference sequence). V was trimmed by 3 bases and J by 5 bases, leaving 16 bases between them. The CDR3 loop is CASSQERTDLNEKLFF. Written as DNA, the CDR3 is TGTGCCAGCAGCCAGGAACGGACAGATTTAAATGAAAAACTGTTTTTT.

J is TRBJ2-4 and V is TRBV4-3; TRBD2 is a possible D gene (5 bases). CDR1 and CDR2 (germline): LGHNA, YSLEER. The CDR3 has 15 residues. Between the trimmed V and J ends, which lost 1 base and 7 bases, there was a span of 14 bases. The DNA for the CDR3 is TGCGCCAGCAGCCAAGCTATTGGGAGATGGAACATTCAGTACTTC. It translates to CASSQAIGRWNIQYF.

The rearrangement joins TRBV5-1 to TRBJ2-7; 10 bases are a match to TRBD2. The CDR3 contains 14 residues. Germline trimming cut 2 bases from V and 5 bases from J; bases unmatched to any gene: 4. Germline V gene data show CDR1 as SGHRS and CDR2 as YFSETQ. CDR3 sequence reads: CASSFPSGRNEQYF. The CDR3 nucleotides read TGCGCCAGCAGCTTTCCTAGCGGGAGAAACGAGCAGTACTTC.

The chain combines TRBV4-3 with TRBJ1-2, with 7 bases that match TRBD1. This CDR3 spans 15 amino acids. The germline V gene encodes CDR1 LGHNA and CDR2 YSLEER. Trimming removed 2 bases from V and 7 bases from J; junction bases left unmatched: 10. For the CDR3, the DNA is TGCGCCAGCAGCCAACGGTTAACAGGGGTCGGTGGCTACACCTTC. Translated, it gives CASSQRLTGVGGYTF.

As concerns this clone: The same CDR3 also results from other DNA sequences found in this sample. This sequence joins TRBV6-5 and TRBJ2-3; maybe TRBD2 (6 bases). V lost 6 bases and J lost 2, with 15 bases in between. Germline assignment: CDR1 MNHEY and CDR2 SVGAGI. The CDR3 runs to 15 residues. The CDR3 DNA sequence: TGTGCCAGCAGCCTGTTGGGGGGTGACACAGATACGCAGTATTTT. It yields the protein CASSLLGGDTDTQYF.

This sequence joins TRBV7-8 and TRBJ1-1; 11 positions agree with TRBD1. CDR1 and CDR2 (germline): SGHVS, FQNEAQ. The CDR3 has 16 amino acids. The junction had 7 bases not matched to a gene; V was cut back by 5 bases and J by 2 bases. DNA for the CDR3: TGTGCCAGCAGCACCGGGACAGGGGGTGGTAACACTGAAGCTTTCTTT. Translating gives CASSTGTGGGNTEAFF.

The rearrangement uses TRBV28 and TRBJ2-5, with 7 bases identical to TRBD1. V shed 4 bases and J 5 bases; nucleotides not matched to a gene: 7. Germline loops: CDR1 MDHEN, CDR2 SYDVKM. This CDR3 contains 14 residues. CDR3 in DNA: TGTGCCAGCAGTTCGGACAGGCTGGGGGAGACCCAGTACTTC. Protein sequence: CASSSDRLGETQYF. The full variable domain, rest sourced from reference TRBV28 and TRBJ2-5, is DVKVTQSSRYLVKRTGEKVFLECVQDMDHENMFWYRQDPGLGLRLIYFSYDVKMKEKGDIPEGYSVSREKKERFSLILESASTNQTSMYLCASSSDRLGETQYFGPGTRLLVL.

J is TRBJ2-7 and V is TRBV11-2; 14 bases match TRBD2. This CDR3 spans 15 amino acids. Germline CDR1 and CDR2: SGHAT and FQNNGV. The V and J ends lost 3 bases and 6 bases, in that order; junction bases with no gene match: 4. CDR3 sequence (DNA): TGTGCCAGCAGCTTGGGACTAGCGGGAGTCCCCGAGCAGTACTTC. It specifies CASSLGLAGVPEQYF.

The CDR3 coding sequence is TGTGCCAGCAGTTTAAGAGGGGGCGCAAACATTCAGTACTTC. Amino acid sequence: CASSLRGGANIQYF. The chain joins TRBV28 to TRBJ2-4, with TRBD1 matching 7 bases. Per germline, CDR1 MDHEN and CDR2 SYDVKM. V lost 2 bases, J lost 6 bases, and 4 bases stayed unmatched. This CDR3 contains 14 residues.

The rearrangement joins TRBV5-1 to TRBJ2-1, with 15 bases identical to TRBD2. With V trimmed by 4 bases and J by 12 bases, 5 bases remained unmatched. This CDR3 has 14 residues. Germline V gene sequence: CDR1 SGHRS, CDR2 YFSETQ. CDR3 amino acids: CASSGTSGRLRQFF. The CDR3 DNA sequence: TGCGCCAGCAGCGGGACTAGCGGGAGGCTCCGGCAGTTCTTC.

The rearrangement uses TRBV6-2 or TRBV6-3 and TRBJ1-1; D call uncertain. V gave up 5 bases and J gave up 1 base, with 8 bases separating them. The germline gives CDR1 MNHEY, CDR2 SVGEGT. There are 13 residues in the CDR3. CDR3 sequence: CASSQQRNTEAFF. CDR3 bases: TGTGCCAGCAGTCAACAGAGGAACACTGAAGCTTTCTTT.

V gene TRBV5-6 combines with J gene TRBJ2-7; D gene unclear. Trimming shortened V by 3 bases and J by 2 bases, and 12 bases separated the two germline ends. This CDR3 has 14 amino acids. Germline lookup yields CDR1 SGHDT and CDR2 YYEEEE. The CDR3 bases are TGTGCCAGCAGCTCAACATTCCCCCCCTACGAGCAGTACTTC. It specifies CASSSTFPPYEQYF.

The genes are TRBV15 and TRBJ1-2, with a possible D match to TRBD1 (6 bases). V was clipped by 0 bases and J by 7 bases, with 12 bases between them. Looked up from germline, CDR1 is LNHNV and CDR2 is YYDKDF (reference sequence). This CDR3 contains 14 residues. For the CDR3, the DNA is TGTGCCACCAGCAGAGATAGGGGGATGGGTGGCTACACCTTC. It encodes CATSRDRGMGGYTF. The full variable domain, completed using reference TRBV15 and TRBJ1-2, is DAMVIQNPRYQVTQFGKPVTLSCSQTLNHNVMYWYQQKSSQAPKLLFHYYDKDFNNEADTPDNFQSRRPNTSFCFLDIRSPGLGDTAMYLCATSRDRGMGGYTFGSGTRLTVV.

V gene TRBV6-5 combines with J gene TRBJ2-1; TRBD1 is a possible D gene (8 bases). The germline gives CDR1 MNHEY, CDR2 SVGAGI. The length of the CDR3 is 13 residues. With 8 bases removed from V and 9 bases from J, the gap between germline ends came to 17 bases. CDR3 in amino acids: CASREDRAGEQFF. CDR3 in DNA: TGTGCCAGCCGGGAGGACAGGGCTGGTGAGCAGTTCTTC.

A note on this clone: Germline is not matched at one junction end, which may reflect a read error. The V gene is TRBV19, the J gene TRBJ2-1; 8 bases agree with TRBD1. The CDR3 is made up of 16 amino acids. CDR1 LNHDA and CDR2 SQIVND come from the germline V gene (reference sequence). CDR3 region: CASKRGQGASYNELFF. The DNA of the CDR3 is TGTGCCAGTAAAAGGGGTCAGGGGGCCTCCTACAATGAGCTGTTCTTC.

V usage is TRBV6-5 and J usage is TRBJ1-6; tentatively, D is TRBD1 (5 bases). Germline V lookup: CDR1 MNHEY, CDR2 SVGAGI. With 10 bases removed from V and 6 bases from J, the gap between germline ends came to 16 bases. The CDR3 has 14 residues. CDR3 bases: TGTGCCACCAAGACCGGGACTAGTAATTCACCCCTCCACTTT. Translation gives CATKTGTSNSPLHF.

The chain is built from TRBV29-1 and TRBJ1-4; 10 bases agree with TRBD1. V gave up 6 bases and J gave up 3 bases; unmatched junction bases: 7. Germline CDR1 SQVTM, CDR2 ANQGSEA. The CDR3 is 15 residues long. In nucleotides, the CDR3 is TGCAGCGTACGACAGGGGGCCGCGGCTAATGAAAAACTGTTTTTT. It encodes CSVRQGAAANEKLFF.

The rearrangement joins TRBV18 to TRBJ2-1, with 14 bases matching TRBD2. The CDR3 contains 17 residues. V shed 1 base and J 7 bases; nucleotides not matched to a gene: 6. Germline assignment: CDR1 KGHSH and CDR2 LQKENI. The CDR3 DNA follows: TGTGCCAGCTCACCACTACCCGGGACTAGCGGGAGTAATGAGCAGTTCTTC. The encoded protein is CASSPLPGTSGSNEQFF.

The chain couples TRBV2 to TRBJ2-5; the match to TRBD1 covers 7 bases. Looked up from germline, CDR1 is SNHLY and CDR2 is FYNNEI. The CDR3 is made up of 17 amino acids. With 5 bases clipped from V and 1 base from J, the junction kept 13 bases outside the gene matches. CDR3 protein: CASSTEGLTGPQETQYF. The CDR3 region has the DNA TGTGCCAGCAGTACGGAAGGACTGACAGGGCCCCAAGAGACCCAGTACTTC.

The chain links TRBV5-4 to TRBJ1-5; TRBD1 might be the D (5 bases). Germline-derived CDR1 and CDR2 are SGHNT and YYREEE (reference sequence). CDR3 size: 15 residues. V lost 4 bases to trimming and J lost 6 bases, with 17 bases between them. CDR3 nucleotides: TGTGCCAGCAGCCGAGGAGGTTCGGGGGGTCAGCCCCAGCATTTT. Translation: CASSRGGSGGQPQHF.

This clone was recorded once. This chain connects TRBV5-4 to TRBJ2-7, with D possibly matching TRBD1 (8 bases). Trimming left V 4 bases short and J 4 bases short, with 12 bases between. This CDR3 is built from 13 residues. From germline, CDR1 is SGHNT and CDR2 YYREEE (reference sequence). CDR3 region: CASSTGGGYEQYF. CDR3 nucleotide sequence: TGTGCCAGCAGCACAGGGGGGGGATACGAGCAGTACTTC.

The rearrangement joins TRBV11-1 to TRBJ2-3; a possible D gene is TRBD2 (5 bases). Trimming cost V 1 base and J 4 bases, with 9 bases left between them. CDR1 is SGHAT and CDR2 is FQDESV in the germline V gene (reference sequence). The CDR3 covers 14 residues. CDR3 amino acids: CASSLGGRSDTQYF. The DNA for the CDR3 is TGTGCCAGCAGCTTAGGTGGGAGATCAGATACGCAGTATTTT. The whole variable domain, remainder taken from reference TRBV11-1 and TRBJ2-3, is EAEVAQSPRYKITEKSQAVAFWCDPISGHATLYWYRQILGQGPELLVQFQDESVVDDSQLPKDRFSAERLKGVDSTLKIQPAELGDSAMYLCASSLGGRSDTQYFGPGTRLTVL.

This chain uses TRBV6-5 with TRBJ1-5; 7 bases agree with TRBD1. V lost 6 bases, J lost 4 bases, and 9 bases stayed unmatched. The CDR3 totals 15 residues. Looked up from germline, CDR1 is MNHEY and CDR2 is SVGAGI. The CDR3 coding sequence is TGTGCCAGCAGCGGGACAGCATCGGGGAATCAGCCCCAGCATTTT. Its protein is CASSGTASGNQPQHF.

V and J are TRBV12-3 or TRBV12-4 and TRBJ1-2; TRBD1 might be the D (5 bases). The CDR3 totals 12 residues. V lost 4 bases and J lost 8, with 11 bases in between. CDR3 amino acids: CASSSGLKGYTF. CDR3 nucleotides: TGTGCCAGCAGTTCAGGGTTGAAAGGCTACACCTTC.